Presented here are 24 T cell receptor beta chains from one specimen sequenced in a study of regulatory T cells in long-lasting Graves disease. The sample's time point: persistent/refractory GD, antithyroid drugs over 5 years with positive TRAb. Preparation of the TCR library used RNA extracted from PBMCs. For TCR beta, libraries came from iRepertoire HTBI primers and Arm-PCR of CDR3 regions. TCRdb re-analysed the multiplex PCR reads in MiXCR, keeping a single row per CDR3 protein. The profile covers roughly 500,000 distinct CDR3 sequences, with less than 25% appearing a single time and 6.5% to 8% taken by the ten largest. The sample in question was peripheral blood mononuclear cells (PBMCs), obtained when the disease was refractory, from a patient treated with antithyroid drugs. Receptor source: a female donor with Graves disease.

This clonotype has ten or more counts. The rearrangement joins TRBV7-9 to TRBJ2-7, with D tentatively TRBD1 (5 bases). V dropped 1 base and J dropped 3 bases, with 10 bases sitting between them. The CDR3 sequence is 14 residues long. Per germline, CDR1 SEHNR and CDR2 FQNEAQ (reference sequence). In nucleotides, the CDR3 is TGTGCCAGCAGCTTAGAGGGGAAGAACTACGAGCAGTACTTC. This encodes CASSLEGKNYEQYF.

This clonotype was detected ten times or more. The CDR3 DNA follows: TGTGCCACCAGTGACGACAGTGGGGAGACCCAGTACTTC. Translated: CATSDDSGETQYF. This rearrangement joins TRBV24-1 to TRBJ2-5; possible D gene TRBD1, 5 bases. V was cut by 4 bases and J by 5 bases, with 10 bases left in between. CDR1 and CDR2 (germline): KGHDR, SFDVKD. The CDR3 loop spans 13 amino acids.

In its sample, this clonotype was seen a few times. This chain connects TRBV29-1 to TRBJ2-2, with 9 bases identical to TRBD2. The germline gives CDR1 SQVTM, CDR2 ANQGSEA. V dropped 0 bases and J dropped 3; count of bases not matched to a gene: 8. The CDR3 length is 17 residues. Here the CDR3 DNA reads TGCAGCGTTGAAGAGCCGAGCGGGAGGTGGGACACCGGGGAGCTGTTTTTT. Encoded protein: CSVEEPSGRWDTGELFF.

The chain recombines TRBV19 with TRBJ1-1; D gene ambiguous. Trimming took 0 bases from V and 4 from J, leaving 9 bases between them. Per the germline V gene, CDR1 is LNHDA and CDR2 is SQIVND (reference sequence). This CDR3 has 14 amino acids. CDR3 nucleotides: TGTGCCAGTAGTATAGACCCGTGGGCCACTGAAGCTTTCTTT. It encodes CASSIDPWATEAFF. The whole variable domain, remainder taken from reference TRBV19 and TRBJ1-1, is DGGITQSPKYLFRKEGQNVTLSCEQNLNHDAMYWYRQDPGQGLRLIYYSQIVNDFQKGDIAEGYSVSREKKESFPLTVTSAQKNPTAFYLCASSIDPWATEAFFGQGTRLTVV.

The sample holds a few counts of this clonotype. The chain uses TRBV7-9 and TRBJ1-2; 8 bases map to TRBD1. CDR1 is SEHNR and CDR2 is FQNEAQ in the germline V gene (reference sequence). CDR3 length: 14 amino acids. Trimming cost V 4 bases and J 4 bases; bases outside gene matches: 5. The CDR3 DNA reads TGTGCCAGCAGCTACGGACAGGGACTCTATGGCTACACCTTC. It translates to CASSYGQGLYGYTF.

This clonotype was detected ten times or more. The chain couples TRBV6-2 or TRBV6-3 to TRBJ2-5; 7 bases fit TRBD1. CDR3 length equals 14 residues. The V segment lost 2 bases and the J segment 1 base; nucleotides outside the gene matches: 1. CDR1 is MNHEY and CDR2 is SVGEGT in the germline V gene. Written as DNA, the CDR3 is TGTGCCAGCAGTTACGACAGGGCCCAAGAGACCCAGTACTTC. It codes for CASSYDRAQETQYF.

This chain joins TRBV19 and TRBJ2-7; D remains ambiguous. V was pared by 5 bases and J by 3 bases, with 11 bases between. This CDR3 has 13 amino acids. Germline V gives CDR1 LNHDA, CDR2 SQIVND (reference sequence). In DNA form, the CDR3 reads TGTGCCAGTAGTCCCCTCGACCACTACGAGCAGTACTTC. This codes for CASSPLDHYEQYF.

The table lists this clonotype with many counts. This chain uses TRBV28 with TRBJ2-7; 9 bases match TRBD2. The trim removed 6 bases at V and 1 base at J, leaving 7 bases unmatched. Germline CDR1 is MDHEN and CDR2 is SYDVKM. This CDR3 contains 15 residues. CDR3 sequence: CASSPLAGKSYEQYF. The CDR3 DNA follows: TGTGCCAGCAGCCCCCTAGCGGGAAAGTCCTACGAGCAGTACTTC.

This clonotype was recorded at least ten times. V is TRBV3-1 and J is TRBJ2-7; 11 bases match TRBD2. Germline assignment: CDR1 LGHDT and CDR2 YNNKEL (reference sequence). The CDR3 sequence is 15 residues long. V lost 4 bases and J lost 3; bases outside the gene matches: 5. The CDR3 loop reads CASSLGTSGYYEQYF. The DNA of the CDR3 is TGTGCCAGCAGCCTTGGGACTAGCGGATACTACGAGCAGTACTTC.

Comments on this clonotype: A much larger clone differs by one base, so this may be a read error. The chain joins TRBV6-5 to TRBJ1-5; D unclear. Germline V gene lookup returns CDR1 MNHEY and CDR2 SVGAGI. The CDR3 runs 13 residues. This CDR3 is CASSYRTDQPRHF. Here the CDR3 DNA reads TGTGCCAGCAGTTATCGGACTGATCAGCCCCGGCATTTT.

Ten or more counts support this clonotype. CDR3 loop: CASSLGPSGSYEQYF. DNA of the CDR3: TGTGCCAGCAGCTTAGGGCCTAGCGGGAGCTACGAGCAGTACTTC. The chain joins TRBV11-2 to TRBJ2-7; 10 bases match TRBD2. Unmatched junction bases numbered 3, after V lost 1 base and J lost 3 bases. Per the germline V gene, CDR1 is SGHAT and CDR2 is FQNNGV. There are 15 residues in the CDR3.

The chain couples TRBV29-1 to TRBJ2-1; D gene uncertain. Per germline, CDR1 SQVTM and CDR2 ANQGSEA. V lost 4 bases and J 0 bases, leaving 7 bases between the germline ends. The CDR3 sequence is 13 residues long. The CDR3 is CSVGSYSYNEQFF. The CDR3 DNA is TGCAGCGTTGGCTCCTACTCCTACAATGAGCAGTTCTTC.

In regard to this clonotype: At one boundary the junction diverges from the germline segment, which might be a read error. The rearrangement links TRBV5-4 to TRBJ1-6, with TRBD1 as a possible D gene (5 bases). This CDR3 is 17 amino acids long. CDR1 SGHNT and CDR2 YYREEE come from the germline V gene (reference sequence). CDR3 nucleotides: TGTGCCAGCAGCTCCGGGGGACCTAACTCCTATAATTTACCCCTCCACTTT. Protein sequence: CASSSGGPNSYNLPLHF.

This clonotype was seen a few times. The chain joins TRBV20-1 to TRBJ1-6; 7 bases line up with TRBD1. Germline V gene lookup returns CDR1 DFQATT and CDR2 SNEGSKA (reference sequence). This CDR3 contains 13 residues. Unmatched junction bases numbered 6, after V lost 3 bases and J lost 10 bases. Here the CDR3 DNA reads TGCAGTGCTAGGTTGGCAGGGGGGTCACCCCTCCACTTT. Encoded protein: CSARLAGGSPLHF.

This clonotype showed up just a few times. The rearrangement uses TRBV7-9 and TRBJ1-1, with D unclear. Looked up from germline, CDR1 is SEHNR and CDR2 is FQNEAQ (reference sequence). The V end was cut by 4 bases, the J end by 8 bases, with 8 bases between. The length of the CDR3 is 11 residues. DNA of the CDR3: TGTGCCAGCAGCTCCGGGCAGGAAGCTTTCTTT. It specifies CASSSGQEAFF.

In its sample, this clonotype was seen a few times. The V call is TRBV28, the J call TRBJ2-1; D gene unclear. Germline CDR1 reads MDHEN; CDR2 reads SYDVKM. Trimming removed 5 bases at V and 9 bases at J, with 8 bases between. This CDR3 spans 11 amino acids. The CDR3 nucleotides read TGTGCCAGCAGTCCCGGGCCTGAGCAGTTCTTC. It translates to CASSPGPEQFF.

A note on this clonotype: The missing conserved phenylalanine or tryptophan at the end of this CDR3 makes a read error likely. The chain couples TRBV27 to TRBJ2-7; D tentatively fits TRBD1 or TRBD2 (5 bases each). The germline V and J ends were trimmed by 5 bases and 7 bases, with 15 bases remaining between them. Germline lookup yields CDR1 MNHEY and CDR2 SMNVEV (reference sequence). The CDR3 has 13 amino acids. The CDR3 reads CASSPRDRAEQYL. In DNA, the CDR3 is TGTGCCAGCAGTCCACGGGACCGCGCGGAGCAGTACCTC.

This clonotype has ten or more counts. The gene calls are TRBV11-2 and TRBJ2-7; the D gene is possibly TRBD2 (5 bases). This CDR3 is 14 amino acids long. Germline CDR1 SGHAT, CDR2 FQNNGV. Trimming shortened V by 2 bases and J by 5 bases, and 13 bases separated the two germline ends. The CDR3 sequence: CASSLPGVVDEQYF. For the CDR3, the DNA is TGTGCCAGCAGCTTACCCGGGGTTGTGGACGAGCAGTACTTC.

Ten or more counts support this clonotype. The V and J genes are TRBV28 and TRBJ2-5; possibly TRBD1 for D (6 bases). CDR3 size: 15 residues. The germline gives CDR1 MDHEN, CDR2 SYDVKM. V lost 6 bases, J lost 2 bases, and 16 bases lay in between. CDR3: CASSLSRGSQETQYF. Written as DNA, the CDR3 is TGTGCCAGCAGCCTTTCGAGGGGGTCACAAGAGACCCAGTACTTC.

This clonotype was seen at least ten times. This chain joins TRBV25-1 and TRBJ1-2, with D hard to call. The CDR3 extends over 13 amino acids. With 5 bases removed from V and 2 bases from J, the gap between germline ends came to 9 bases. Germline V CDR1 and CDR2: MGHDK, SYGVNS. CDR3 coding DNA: TGTGCCAGCAGTCCCTCAACCAACTATGGCTACACCTTC. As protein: CASSPSTNYGYTF.

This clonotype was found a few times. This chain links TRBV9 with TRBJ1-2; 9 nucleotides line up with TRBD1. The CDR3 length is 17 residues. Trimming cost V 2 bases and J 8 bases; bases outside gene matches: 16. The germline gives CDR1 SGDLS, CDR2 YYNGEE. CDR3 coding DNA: TGTGCCAGCAGCGTTCACCCCGGGGACAGGGTTATGAGAGGCTACACCTTC. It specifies CASSVHPGDRVMRGYTF.

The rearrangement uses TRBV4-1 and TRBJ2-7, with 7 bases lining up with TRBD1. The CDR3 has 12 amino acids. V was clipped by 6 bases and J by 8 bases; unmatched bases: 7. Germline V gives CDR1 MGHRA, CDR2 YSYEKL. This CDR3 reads CASSQTGDKQYF. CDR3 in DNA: TGCGCCAGCAGTCAAACAGGGGACAAGCAGTACTTC.

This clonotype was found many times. CDR3: CASGVGDANYGYTF. The CDR3 DNA sequence: TGTGCCAGCGGAGTGGGTGACGCTAACTATGGCTACACCTTC. V usage is TRBV12-3 or TRBV12-4 and J usage is TRBJ1-2; D is unresolved. The V end lost 8 bases, the J end lost 0 bases, and 13 bases lay between the germline ends. This CDR3 is built from 14 residues.

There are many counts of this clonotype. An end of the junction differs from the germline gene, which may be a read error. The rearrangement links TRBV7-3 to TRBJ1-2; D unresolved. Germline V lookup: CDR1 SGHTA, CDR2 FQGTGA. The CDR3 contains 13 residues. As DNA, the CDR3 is TGTGCCGGCAGCACCACGGCCGGTTATGGCTACACCTTC. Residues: CAGSTTAGYGYTF. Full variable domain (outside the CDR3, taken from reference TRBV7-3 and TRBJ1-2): GAGVSQTPSNKVTEKGKYVELRCDPISGHTALYWYRQSLGQGPEFLIYFQGTGAADDSGLPNDRFFAVRPEGSVSTLKIQRTERGDSAVYLCAGSTTAGYGYTFGSGTRLTVV.